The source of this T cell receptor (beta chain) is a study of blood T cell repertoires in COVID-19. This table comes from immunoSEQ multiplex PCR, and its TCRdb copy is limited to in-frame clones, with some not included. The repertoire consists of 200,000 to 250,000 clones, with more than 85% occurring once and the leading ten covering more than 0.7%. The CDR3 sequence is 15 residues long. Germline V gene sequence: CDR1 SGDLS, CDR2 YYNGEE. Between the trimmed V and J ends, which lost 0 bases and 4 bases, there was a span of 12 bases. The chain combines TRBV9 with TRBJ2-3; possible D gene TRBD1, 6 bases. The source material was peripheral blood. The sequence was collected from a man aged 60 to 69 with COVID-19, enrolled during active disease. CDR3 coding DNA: TGTGCCAGCAGCGTAGAGGCAGGGGTGGCAGATACGCAGTATTTT. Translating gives CASSVEAGVADTQYF. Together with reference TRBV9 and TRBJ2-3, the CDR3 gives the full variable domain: DSGVTQTPKHLITATGQRVTLRCSPRSGDLSVYWYQQSLDQGLQFLIQYYNGEERAKGNILERFSAQQFPDLHSELNLSSLELGDSALYFCASSVEAGVADTQYFGPGTRLTVL.